A selection of T cell receptor beta chains follows, all from one sample in a study of T cell responses to AZD1222 COVID-19 vaccine. Clones were read by immunoSEQ multiplex PCR, and TCRdb kept only the in-frame ones, dropping some. The table lists 100,000 to 150,000 clones, around 90% of them singletons, with about 6% in the top ten. Source: peripheral blood, taken on day 0 of AZD1222 vaccination. The receptors were gathered from an adult in good health. Each CDR3 is given without its conserved first and last residue. Each record gives: clone size, CDR3 length, D gene, V gene, CDR3 protein. The D gene is left open where the match is weak. Some rows mark clone size as missing; the rest say once, few, many or name a class of expanded clone.

abundance: -; len: 13; d_gene: TRBD2; v_gene: TRBV5-4; CDR3aa: ASRLSEGGPYEQY
abundance: -; len: 12; d_gene: -; v_gene: TRBV14; CDR3aa: ASSQGGGSYGYT
abundance: -; len: 13; d_gene: -; v_gene: TRBV27; CDR3aa: ASSLSGWGNTEAF
abundance: -; len: 13; d_gene: -; v_gene: TRBV19; CDR3aa: ASSRSGGTSYGYT
abundance: -; len: 13; d_gene: TRBD2; v_gene: TRBV2; CDR3aa: ASSGTSIEKETQY
abundance: -; len: 14; d_gene: TRBD1; v_gene: TRBV7-9; CDR3aa: ASSLASGTGAGEQY
abundance: -; len: 15; d_gene: -; v_gene: TRBV7-9; CDR3aa: ASSLRPNQASGYTIY
abundance: -; len: 13; d_gene: TRBD2; v_gene: TRBV10-3; CDR3aa: AITSGGAGTGELF
abundance: -; len: 10; d_gene: -; v_gene: TRBV12-3/TRBV12-4; CDR3aa: ASSFGGGRAF
abundance: -; len: 12; d_gene: -; v_gene: TRBV7-3; CDR3aa: ASSPGIGGTEAF
abundance: once; len: 13; d_gene: -; v_gene: TRBV6-1; CDR3aa: ASSEGASANEKLF
abundance: -; len: 11; d_gene: -; v_gene: TRBV30; CDR3aa: AFTRGTGNTIY
abundance: -; len: 13; d_gene: -; v_gene: TRBV3-1/TRBV3-2; CDR3aa: ASSQEVRMNTEAF
abundance: -; len: 14; d_gene: -; v_gene: TRBV3-1/TRBV3-2; CDR3aa: ASNTWRRPANSPLH
abundance: -; len: 12; d_gene: -; v_gene: TRBV5-1; CDR3aa: ASSWGGMNTEAF
abundance: -; len: 14; d_gene: -; v_gene: TRBV3-1/TRBV3-2; CDR3aa: ASSQRAGYGTDTQY
abundance: -; len: 13; d_gene: -; v_gene: TRBV5-1; CDR3aa: ASSLGRGSSPEQY
abundance: -; len: 13; d_gene: -; v_gene: TRBV10-3; CDR3aa: AISTPGGPKAEAF
abundance: -; len: 12; d_gene: -; v_gene: TRBV30; CDR3aa: AWTLQGTHHEAF
abundance: once; len: 14; d_gene: -; v_gene: TRBV12-2; CDR3aa: ASRLVSADSNQPQH
abundance: -; len: 12; d_gene: -; v_gene: TRBV6-5; CDR3aa: ASKREGYGYGYT
abundance: -; len: 14; d_gene: TRBD1; v_gene: TRBV7-9; CDR3aa: ASSLAQGSSNQPQH
abundance: -; len: 13; d_gene: -; v_gene: TRBV7-6; CDR3aa: ASSLSAQGTGELF
abundance: -; len: 14; d_gene: TRBD2; v_gene: TRBV4-2; CDR3aa: ASSHGTSGDTETQY
abundance: -; len: 11; d_gene: TRBD1; v_gene: TRBV7-9; CDR3aa: ASSWTGDYGYT
abundance: -; len: 8; d_gene: -; v_gene: TRBV20-1; CDR3aa: SARYGWAF
abundance: -; len: 14; d_gene: -; v_gene: TRBV5-1; CDR3aa: ASSREPSQVWDTIY
abundance: -; len: 12; d_gene: -; v_gene: TRBV5-1; CDR3aa: ASTEPGVNYGYT
abundance: -; len: 12; d_gene: -; v_gene: TRBV5-1; CDR3aa: ASSLGPMNTEAF
abundance: -; len: 14; d_gene: TRBD1; v_gene: TRBV4-2; CDR3aa: ASSQVLWDSYSPLH
abundance: -; len: 13; d_gene: TRBD1; v_gene: TRBV5-1; CDR3aa: ASSWGTGYNTEAF
abundance: few; len: 13; d_gene: TRBD1; v_gene: TRBV4-3; CDR3aa: ASSQVQGAPTEAF
abundance: -; len: 14; d_gene: TRBD1; v_gene: TRBV10-3; CDR3aa: AISEGGQGFSYGYT
abundance: -; len: 13; d_gene: -; v_gene: TRBV19; CDR3aa: PSSSLGGGQLGAF
abundance: -; len: 14; d_gene: TRBD1; v_gene: TRBV5-1; CDR3aa: ASSLEGAQLYNEQF
abundance: few; len: 11; d_gene: -; v_gene: TRBV5-5; CDR3aa: ASSLMEAGELF